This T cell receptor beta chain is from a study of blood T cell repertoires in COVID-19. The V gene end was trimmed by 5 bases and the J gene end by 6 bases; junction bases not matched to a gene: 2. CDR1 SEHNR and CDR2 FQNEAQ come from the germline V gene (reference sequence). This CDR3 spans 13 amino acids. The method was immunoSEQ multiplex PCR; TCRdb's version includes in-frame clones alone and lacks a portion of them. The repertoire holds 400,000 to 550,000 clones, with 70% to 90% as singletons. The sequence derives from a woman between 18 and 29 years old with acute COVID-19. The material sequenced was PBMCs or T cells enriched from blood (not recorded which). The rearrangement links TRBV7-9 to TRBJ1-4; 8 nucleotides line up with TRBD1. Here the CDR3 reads CASSQGAHEKLFF. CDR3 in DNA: TGTGCCAGCAGCCAGGGGGCGCATGAAAAACTGTTTTTT.